The 29 T cell receptor beta chains in this list originate from one sample, sequenced in a study of T-cell memory formation after mild COVID-19. TCRdb re-analysed the 5' RACE reads in MiXCR, keeping a single row per CDR3 protein. Seen here are about 200,000 distinct CDR3 sequences, around 19% observed once, and the top ten hold roughly 2.3%. The specimen was PBMCs or a T cell subset sorted from them (not recorded which). Receptor source: an adult woman who had mild COVID-19 (a few samples of this study predate the infection). Cell type and time point are not known.

This clonotype appeared a few times. For the CDR3, the DNA is TGTGCCAGCGGAGACAGGGGTTACAATGAGCAGTTCTTC. Translated, it gives CASGDRGYNEQFF. The chain has TRBV2 and TRBJ2-1, with 8 bases lining up with TRBD1. Germline V gene lookup returns CDR1 SNHLY and CDR2 FYNNEI. J lost 4 bases, V lost 8 bases, and 4 bases had no gene match. This CDR3 region has 13 residues.

The V and J genes are TRBV3-1 and TRBJ1-1; D gene unclear. Germline loops: CDR1 LGHDT, CDR2 YNNKEL (reference sequence). The CDR3 sequence is 13 residues long. V was pared by 4 bases and J by 10 bases, with 16 bases between. CDR3 protein: CASSRERRSGAFF. As DNA, the CDR3 is TGTGCCAGCAGCCGGGAACGAAGGAGCGGAGCTTTCTTT.

This clonotype has just a few counts. The rearrangement links TRBV9 to TRBJ2-7; a weak D match, TRBD2 (6 bases). CDR1 SGDLS and CDR2 YYNGEE come from the germline V gene. There are 22 residues in the CDR3. V lost 1 base to trimming and J lost 0 bases, with 32 bases between them. The CDR3 loop reads CASSVSLTVSPRGEARSYEQYF. CDR3 nucleotide sequence: TGTGCCAGCAGCGTAAGTTTGACGGTATCCCCCCGAGGGGAGGCCCGCTCCTACGAGCAGTACTTC.

This clonotype was detected once. This chain connects TRBV3-1 to TRBJ2-5, with 9 bases fitting TRBD2. The germline CDR1 and CDR2 sequences are LGHDT and YNNKEL (reference sequence). V shed 1 base and J 5 bases; nucleotides not matched to a gene: 2. The CDR3 is 14 residues long. In nucleotides, the CDR3 is TGTGCCAGCAGCCAAGGCGGGGGGGCGGAGACCCAGTACTTC. Residues: CASSQGGGAETQYF.

This clonotype has a handful of counts. CDR3 bases: TGTGCCAGCAGCGTAGAAGGGACACGACAAGAGACCCAGTACTTC. Amino acids: CASSVEGTRQETQYF. The chain couples TRBV9 to TRBJ2-5; D may be TRBD1 (6 bases). This CDR3 is 15 amino acids long. In germline, CDR1 is SGDLS, CDR2 YYNGEE. V gave up 0 bases and J gave up 2 bases, with 11 bases separating them.

The CDR3 is CASSLARGPVTEAFF. The CDR3 coding sequence is TGTGCCAGCAGCTTAGCGAGGGGGCCGGTAACTGAAGCTTTCTTT. The rearrangement links TRBV7-2 to TRBJ1-1; 7 bases are a match to TRBD1. The germline V gene has CDR1 SGHTA and CDR2 FQGNSA. V dropped 0 bases and J dropped 5; count of bases not matched to a gene: 6. There are 15 residues in the CDR3.

This chain links TRBV24-1 with TRBJ1-5; TRBD1 matches 11 bases. The germline V gene encodes CDR1 KGHDR and CDR2 SFDVKD. The J segment lost 4 bases and the V segment lost 6 bases, leaving 4 bases of the junction unmatched. The CDR3 has 15 residues. CDR3: CATSRGQGANQPQHF. In nucleotides, the CDR3 is TGTGCCACCAGTAGAGGACAGGGGGCAAATCAGCCCCAGCATTTT.

This chain connects TRBV29-1 to TRBJ2-1; D may be TRBD1 (5 bases). With 0 bases removed from V and 3 bases from J, the gap between germline ends came to 9 bases. Germline lookup yields CDR1 SQVTM and CDR2 ANQGSEA. The CDR3 is made up of 14 amino acids. DNA for the CDR3: TGCAGCGTTGAAGACAACAGGAGCTACAATGAGCAGTTCTTC. Protein product: CSVEDNRSYNEQFF.

This chain uses TRBV29-1 with TRBJ1-3; weak D call: TRBD1 (6 bases). Germline CDR1 and CDR2: SQVTM and ANQGSEA. The CDR3 extends over 13 amino acids. V lost 7 bases, J lost 0 bases, and 10 bases lay in between. The CDR3 is CSARGSSGNTIYF. The DNA of the CDR3 is TGCAGCGCGAGGGGGAGCTCTGGAAACACCATATATTTT.

Only a few counts were recorded for this clonotype. CDR3 nucleotides: TGTGCCAGCAGTTTATCGCATCGGGGTGGAGATACGCAGTATTTT. This encodes CASSLSHRGGDTQYF. The V gene is TRBV27, the J gene TRBJ2-3, with D maybe TRBD2 (5 bases). The V end was cut by 0 bases, the J end by 5 bases, with 12 bases between. Per the germline V gene, CDR1 is MNHEY and CDR2 is SMNVEV (reference sequence). This CDR3 is 15 amino acids long.

This rearrangement joins TRBV19 to TRBJ2-7; 10 bases match TRBD2. Germline CDR1 and CDR2: LNHDA and SQIVND (reference sequence). Trimming took 5 bases from V and 3 from J; bases not matched to a gene: 10. The CDR3 contains 16 residues. The CDR3 DNA follows: TGTGCCAGTAGTGTCTCGCGGACTAGCGGCTACTACGAGCAGTACTTC. This sequence encodes CASSVSRTSGYYEQYF.

This chain connects TRBV18 to TRBJ2-3; a possible D gene is TRBD2 (6 bases). Trimming took 4 bases from V and 1 from J, leaving 12 bases between them. The V gene's germline CDR1 is KGHSH and CDR2 LQKENI. The CDR3 extends over 15 amino acids. The DNA for the CDR3 is TGTGCCAGCTCACTGGACTACCTCGGCACAGATACGCAGTATTTT. The encoded protein is CASSLDYLGTDTQYF.

The V and J genes are TRBV29-1 and TRBJ2-3; D is undetermined. This CDR3 is 13 amino acids long. Looked up from germline, CDR1 is SQVTM and CDR2 is ANQGSEA. V gave up 3 bases and J gave up 4 bases, with 11 bases separating them. CDR3 bases: TGCAGCGTTGATCGGTCTATCTCAGATACGCAGTATTTT. Residues: CSVDRSISDTQYF.

The chain recombines TRBV7-3 with TRBJ2-3; 7 bases match TRBD2. The junction had 7 bases not matched to a gene; V was cut back by 5 bases and J by 2 bases. Germline V lookup: CDR1 SGHTA, CDR2 FQGTGA. The CDR3 runs to 15 residues. The CDR3 DNA reads as TGTGCCAGCAGCCCGGCACTAGCGACCACAGATACGCAGTATTTT. This sequence encodes CASSPALATTDTQYF.

This clonotype was counted only a few times. J is TRBJ1-2 and V is TRBV12-3 or TRBV12-4, with TRBD1 matching 7 bases. V lost 1 base and J lost 0; bases outside the gene matches: 2. This CDR3 contains 15 residues. CDR3 region: CASSLGDSPNYGYTF. CDR3 DNA sequence: TGTGCCAGCAGTTTAGGGGACAGCCCTAACTATGGCTACACCTTC.

The chain employs TRBV24-1 and TRBJ1-1; possible D gene TRBD1, 5 bases. V was clipped by 6 bases and J by 7 bases, with 14 bases between them. The CDR3 covers 13 residues. CDR1 and CDR2 from the germline V gene are KGHDR and SFDVKD. The DNA of the CDR3 is TGTGCCACCAGTTATGCCGGGGGGATTGAAGCTTTCTTT. Translating gives CATSYAGGIEAFF.

J is TRBJ2-2 and V is TRBV24-1; D ambiguous. Germline assignment: CDR1 KGHDR and CDR2 SFDVKD. This CDR3 is 15 amino acids long. Trimming removed 3 bases at V and 4 bases at J, with 11 bases between. This chain's CDR3 is CATSDNRVSTGELFF. The DNA of the CDR3 is TGTGCCACCAGTGATAATAGGGTATCCACCGGGGAGCTGTTTTTT.

This clonotype was seen repeatedly, ten times or more. The rearrangement joins TRBV7-6 to TRBJ2-3; the match to TRBD1 covers 8 bases. The CDR3 covers 13 residues. J gave up 4 bases and V 5 bases, and 2 bases lay outside the gene matches. Germline V CDR1 and CDR2: SGHVS, FNYEAQ. CDR3 in amino acids: CASSPTGADTQYF. CDR3 in DNA: TGTGCCAGCAGCCCGACAGGGGCAGATACGCAGTATTTT.

This clonotype was recorded a few times. The chain recombines TRBV20-1 with TRBJ2-5; TRBD2 matches at 10 bases. Germline CDR1 reads DFQATT; CDR2 reads SNEGSKA (reference sequence). Unmatched junction bases numbered 9, after V lost 0 bases and J lost 5 bases. The CDR3 totals 16 residues. The CDR3 sequence: CSARDLKREGRETQYF. The CDR3 DNA follows: TGCAGTGCTAGAGATCTCAAGCGGGAGGGCCGGGAGACCCAGTACTTC.

V usage is TRBV29-1 and J usage is TRBJ1-1, with TRBD1 identical over 10 bases. Per germline, CDR1 SQVTM and CDR2 ANQGSEA. This CDR3 region has 12 residues. Trimming removed 6 bases from V and 9 bases from J; junction bases left unmatched: 7. The CDR3 DNA is TGCAGCGTCTTACCGGGACAGGGGAAAGCTTTCTTT. Encoded protein: CSVLPGQGKAFF.

At least ten counts were recorded for this clonotype. The chain is built from TRBV12-3 or TRBV12-4 and TRBJ2-7; TRBD1 agrees at 10 bases. Trimming removed 6 bases from V and 3 bases from J; junction bases left unmatched: 2. The CDR3 sequence is 13 residues long. CDR3 amino acids: CASRRTGGYEQYF. The DNA of the CDR3 is TGTGCCAGCAGAAGGACAGGGGGCTACGAGCAGTACTTC.

There are a few counts of this clonotype. The chain joins TRBV18 to TRBJ2-3; TRBD1 or TRBD2 may be the D gene (5 bases each). The CDR3 loop spans 14 amino acids. The V end was cut by 1 base, the J end by 6 bases, with 11 bases between. Germline V lookup: CDR1 KGHSH, CDR2 LQKENI. The CDR3 coding sequence is TGTGCCAGCTCACCACGACTGGGGGTGGATACGCAGTATTTT. Encoded protein: CASSPRLGVDTQYF. The variable domain in full, with the rest retrieved from reference TRBV18 and TRBJ2-3, is NAGVMQNPRHLVRRRGQEARLRCSPMKGHSHVYWYRQLPEEGLKFMVYLQKENIIDESGMPKERFSAEFPKEGPSILRIQQVVRGDSAAYFCASSPRLGVDTQYFGPGTRLTVL.

The sample holds a few counts of this clonotype. The chain's CDR3 is CSARGTVGQPQHF. The CDR3 nucleotides are TGCAGTGCTAGGGGGACAGTCGGGCAGCCCCAGCATTTT. This chain connects TRBV20-1 to TRBJ1-5; 7 nucleotides align to TRBD1. CDR1 is DFQATT and CDR2 is SNEGSKA in the germline V gene (reference sequence). After removal of 3 bases from V and 7 bases from J, the junction contained 6 bases not matched to a gene. The CDR3 consists of 13 residues.

This clonotype occurred a few times. This chain joins TRBV12-3 or TRBV12-4 and TRBJ2-2, with a tentative D call TRBD2 (6 bases). The CDR3 is 15 amino acids. V lost 1 base and J 2 bases, leaving 8 bases between the germline ends. The CDR3 DNA reads TGTGCCAGCAGTTTAGGGGAGGTTAACACCGGGGAGCTGTTTTTT. Its protein product is CASSLGEVNTGELFF.

This clonotype was observed a few times. The genes are TRBV19 and TRBJ1-2; the D gene is possibly TRBD1 (6 bases). CDR3 length equals 15 residues. V was cut by 5 bases and J by 4 bases, with 17 bases left in between. Looked up from germline, CDR1 is LNHDA and CDR2 is SQIVND (reference sequence). The CDR3 bases are TGTGCCAGTAGTCTCACTAGGGACACCCGCTATGGCTACACCTTC. Amino acid sequence: CASSLTRDTRYGYTF.

This clonotype has ten or more counts. The chain is built from TRBV18 and TRBJ2-5, with unresolved D. The germline CDR1 and CDR2 sequences are KGHSH and LQKENI. Trimming took 3 bases from V and 3 from J, leaving 5 bases between them. The CDR3 sequence is 12 residues long. Here the CDR3 reads CASSPREETQYF. In DNA, the CDR3 is TGTGCCAGCTCACCCCGTGAAGAGACCCAGTACTTC.

This clonotype occurred a few times. The rearrangement links TRBV24-1 to TRBJ2-3; 11 nucleotides align to TRBD2. Germline V gene sequence: CDR1 KGHDR, CDR2 SFDVKD. CDR3 size: 16 residues. J lost 4 bases, V lost 4 bases, and 6 bases had no gene match. The CDR3 nucleotides are TGTGCCACCAGTGACCTGCTAGCGGGGGGACCAGATACGCAGTATTTT. The encoded protein is CATSDLLAGGPDTQYF.

This clonotype occurred a few times. The chain combines TRBV2 with TRBJ1-1; no definite D call. Trimming removed 2 bases at V and 2 bases at J, with 12 bases between. The CDR3 is made up of 15 amino acids. Germline CDR1 reads SNHLY; CDR2 reads FYNNEI. CDR3 coding DNA: TGTGCCAGCAGTGAAACCTGGGCGGCTAACACTGAAGCTTTCTTT. It is translated as CASSETWAANTEAFF. The variable domain in full, completed from reference TRBV2 and TRBJ1-1, reads EPEVTQTPSHQVTQMGQEVILRCVPISNHLYFYWYRQILGQKVEFLVSFYNNEISEKSEIFDDQFSVERPDGSNFTLKIRSTKLEDSAMYFCASSETWAANTEAFFGQGTRLTVV.

This chain uses TRBV6-1 with TRBJ1-1, with D possibly TRBD1 on 6 matching bases. The CDR3 runs 16 residues. Deletions cut 4 bases from V and 3 bases from J, with 18 bases between. Looked up from germline, CDR1 is MNHNS and CDR2 is SASEGT. CDR3: CASSGGGGAKDTEAFF. As DNA, the CDR3 is TGTGCCAGCAGTGGAGGGGGGGGGGCGAAGGACACTGAAGCTTTCTTT.